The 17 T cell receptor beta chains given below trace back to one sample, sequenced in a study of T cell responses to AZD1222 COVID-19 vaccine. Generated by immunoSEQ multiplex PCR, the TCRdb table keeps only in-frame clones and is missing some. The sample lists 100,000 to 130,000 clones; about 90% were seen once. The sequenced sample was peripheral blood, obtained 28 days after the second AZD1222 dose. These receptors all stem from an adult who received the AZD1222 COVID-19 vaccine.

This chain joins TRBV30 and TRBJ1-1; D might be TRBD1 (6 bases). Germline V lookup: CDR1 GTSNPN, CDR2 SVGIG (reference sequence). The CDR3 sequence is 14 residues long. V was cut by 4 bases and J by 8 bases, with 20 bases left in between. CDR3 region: CAWTIRGPLTEAFF. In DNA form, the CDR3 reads TGTGCCTGGACCATACGGGGGCCGCTTACAGAAGCTTTCTTT. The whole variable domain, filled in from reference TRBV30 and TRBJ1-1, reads SQTIHQWPATLVQPVGSPLSLECTVEGTSNPNLYWYRQAAGRGLQLLFYSVGIGQISSEVPQNLSASRPQDRQFILSSKKLLLSDSGFYLCAWTIRGPLTEAFFGQGTRLTVV.

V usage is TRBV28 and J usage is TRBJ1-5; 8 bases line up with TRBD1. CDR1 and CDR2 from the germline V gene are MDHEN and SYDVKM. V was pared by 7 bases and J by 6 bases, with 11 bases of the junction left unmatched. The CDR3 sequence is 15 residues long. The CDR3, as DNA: TGTGCCAGCATCATCAGACCTACAGGGGGTCAGCCCCAGCATTTT. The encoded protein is CASIIRPTGGQPQHF.

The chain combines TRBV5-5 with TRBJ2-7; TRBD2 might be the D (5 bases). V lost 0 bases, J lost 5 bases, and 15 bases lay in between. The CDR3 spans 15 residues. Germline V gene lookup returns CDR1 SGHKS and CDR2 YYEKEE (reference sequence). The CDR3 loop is CASSLGWESVDEQYF. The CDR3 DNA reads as TGTGCCAGCAGCTTGGGATGGGAGTCGGTCGACGAGCAGTACTTC.

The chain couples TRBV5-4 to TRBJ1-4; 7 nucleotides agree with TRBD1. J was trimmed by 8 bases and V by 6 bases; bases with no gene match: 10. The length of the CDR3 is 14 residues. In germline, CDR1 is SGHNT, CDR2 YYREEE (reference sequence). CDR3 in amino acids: CASKNTGEGEKLFF. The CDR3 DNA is TGTGCCAGCAAAAACACAGGGGAAGGAGAAAAACTGTTTTTT.

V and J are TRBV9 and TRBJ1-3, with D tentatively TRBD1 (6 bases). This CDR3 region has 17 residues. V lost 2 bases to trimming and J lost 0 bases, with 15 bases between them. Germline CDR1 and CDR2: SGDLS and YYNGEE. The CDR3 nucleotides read TGTGCCAGCAGCGTGGGGGGCAGAATCTACTCTGGAAACACCATATATTTT. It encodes CASSVGGRIYSGNTIYF. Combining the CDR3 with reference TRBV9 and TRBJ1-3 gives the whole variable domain DSGVTQTPKHLITATGQRVTLRCSPRSGDLSVYWYQQSLDQGLQFLIQYYNGEERAKGNILERFSAQQFPDLHSELNLSSLELGDSALYFCASSVGGRIYSGNTIYFGEGSWLTVV.

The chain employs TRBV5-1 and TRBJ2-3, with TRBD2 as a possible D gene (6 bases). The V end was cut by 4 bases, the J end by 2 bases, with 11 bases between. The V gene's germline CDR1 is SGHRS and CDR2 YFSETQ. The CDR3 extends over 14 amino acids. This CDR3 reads CASSVGGDTDTQYF. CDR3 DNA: TGCGCCAGCAGCGTCGGCGGGGACACAGATACGCAGTATTTT.

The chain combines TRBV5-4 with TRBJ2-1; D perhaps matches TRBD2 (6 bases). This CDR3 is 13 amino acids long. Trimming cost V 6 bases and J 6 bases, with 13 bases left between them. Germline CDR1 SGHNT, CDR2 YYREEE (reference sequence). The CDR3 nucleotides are TGTGCCAGCACGTCTCGGGGGACCAATGAGCAGTTCTTC. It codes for CASTSRGTNEQFF.

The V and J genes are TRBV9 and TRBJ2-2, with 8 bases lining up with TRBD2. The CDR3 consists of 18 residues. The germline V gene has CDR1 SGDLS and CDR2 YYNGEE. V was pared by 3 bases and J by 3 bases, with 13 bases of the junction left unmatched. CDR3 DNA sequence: TGTGCCAGCAGCGGAGGAGGGTTTGCGGGAGGCTACACCGGGGAGCTGTTTTTT. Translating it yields CASSGGGFAGGYTGELFF.

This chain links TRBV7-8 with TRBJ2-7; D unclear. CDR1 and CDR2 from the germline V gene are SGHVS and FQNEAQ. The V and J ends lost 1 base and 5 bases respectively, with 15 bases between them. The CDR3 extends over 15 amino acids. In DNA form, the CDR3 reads TGTGCCAGCAGCTTAGACCGGGCAGCTAGGAACGAGCAGTACTTC. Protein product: CASSLDRAARNEQYF.

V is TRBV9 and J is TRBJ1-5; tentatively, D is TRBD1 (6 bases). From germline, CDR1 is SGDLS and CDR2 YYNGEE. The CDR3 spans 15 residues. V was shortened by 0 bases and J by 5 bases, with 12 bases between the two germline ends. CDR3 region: CASSVEDSWDQPQHF. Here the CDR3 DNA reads TGTGCCAGCAGCGTAGAGGACAGTTGGGATCAGCCCCAGCATTTT.

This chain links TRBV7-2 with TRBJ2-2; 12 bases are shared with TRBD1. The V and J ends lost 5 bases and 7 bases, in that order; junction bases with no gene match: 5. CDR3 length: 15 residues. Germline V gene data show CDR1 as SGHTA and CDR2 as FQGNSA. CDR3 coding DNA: TGTGCCAGCAGCCGGGACAGGGGGCCGATCGGGGAGCTGTTTTTT. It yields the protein CASSRDRGPIGELFF.

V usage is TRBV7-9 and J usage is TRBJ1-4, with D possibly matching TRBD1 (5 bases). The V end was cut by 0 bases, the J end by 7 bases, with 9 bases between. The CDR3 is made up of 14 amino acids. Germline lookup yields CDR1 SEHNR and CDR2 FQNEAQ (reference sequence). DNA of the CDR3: TGTGCCAGCAGCTTAGCTGGGGGGAGTGAAAAACTGTTTTTT. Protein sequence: CASSLAGGSEKLFF.

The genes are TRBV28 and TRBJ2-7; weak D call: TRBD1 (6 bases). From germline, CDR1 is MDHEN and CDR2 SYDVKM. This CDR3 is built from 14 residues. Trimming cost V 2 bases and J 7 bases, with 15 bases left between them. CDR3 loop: CASSLEQGLGEQYF. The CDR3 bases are TGTGCCAGCAGTTTAGAGCAGGGGCTCGGGGAGCAGTACTTC.

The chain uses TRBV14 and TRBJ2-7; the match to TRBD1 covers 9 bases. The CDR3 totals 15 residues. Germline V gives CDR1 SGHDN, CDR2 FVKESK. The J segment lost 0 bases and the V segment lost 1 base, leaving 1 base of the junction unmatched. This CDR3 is CASSQVTGGSYEQYF. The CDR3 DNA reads TGTGCCAGCAGCCAAGTGACAGGGGGCTCCTACGAGCAGTACTTC.

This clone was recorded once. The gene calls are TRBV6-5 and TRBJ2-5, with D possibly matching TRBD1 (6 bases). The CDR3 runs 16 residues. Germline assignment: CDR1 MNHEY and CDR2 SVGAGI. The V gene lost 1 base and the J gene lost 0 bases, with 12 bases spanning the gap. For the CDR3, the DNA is TGTGCCAGCAGTTACTTCCCAGGGGAAAACCAAGAGACCCAGTACTTC. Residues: CASSYFPGENQETQYF.

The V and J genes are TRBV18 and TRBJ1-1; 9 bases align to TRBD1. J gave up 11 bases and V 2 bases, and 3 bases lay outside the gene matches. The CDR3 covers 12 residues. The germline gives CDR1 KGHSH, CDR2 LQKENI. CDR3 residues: CASSPGQGQAFF. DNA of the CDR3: TGTGCCAGCTCACCAGGACAGGGGCAGGCTTTCTTT.

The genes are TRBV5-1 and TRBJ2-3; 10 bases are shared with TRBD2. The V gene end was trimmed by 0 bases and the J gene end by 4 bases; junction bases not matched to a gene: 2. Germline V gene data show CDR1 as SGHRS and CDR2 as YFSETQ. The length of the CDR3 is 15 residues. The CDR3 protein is CASSLGGTSADTQYF. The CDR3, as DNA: TGCGCCAGCAGCTTGGGAGGGACTAGCGCAGATACGCAGTATTTT.